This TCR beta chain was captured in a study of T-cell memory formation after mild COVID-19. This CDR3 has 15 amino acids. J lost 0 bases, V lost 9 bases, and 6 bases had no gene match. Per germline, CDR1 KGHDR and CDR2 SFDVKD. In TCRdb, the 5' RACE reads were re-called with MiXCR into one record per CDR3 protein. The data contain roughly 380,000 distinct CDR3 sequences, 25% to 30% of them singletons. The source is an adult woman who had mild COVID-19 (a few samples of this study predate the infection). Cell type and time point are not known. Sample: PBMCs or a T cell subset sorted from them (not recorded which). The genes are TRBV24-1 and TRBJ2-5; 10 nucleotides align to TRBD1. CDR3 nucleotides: TGTGCCACCGGGGGGACAGGGGCGTACCAAGAGACCCAGTACTTC. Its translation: CATGGTGAYQETQYF.